These T cell receptor beta chains were read from a single sample in a study of cytomegalovirus exposure and HLA in healthy donors. TCRdb keeps only in-frame clones here, not all; method: immunoSEQ multiplex PCR. The sample data list about 120,000 clones. Sequencing was done on a sample of PBMCs. The receptors were gathered from a woman between 35 and 50 years old in good health and CMV-seropositive. Each CDR3 is given with its conserved first and last residue. The D gene is left open where the match is weak.

TRBJ1-1 TRBV19 NA CASSIRYRGTEAFF TGTGCCAGTAGTATAAGGTATCGGGGCACTGAAGCTTTCTTT
TRBJ2-2 TRBV7-3 TRBD2 CASSRQPLTHAGGLRGTGELFF TGTGCCAGCAGCCGCCAACCTCTAACGCATGCGGGAGGGTTACGGGGCACCGGGGAGCTGTTTTTT
TRBJ1-2 TRBV5-1 NA CASGPGGYYGYTF TGCGCCAGCGGTCCGGGGGGATACTATGGCTACACCTTC
TRBJ2-3 TRBV11-2 NA CASSSTGGGNTDTQYF TGTGCCAGCAGCTCCACAGGTGGAGGGAACACAGATACGCAGTATTTT
TRBJ2-7 TRBV29-1 NA CSVAGDSSYEQYF TGCAGCGTTGCGGGTGATAGCTCCTACGAGCAGTACTTC
TRBJ1-1 TRBV28 NA CASSFGQGYTEAFF TGTGCCAGCAGTTTTGGTCAGGGGTACACTGAAGCTTTCTTT
TRBJ2-7 TRBV28 TRBD1 CASSPGDRSSEQYF TGTGCCAGCAGTCCCGGGGACAGGTCGAGTGAGCAGTACTTC
TRBJ1-1 TRBV13 TRBD1 CASSSQGAYIGAFF TGTGCCAGCAGCTCACAGGGGGCCTATATTGGGGCTTTCTTT
TRBJ1-3 TRBV4-1 TRBD1 CASSQVDRGSGNTIYF TGCGCCAGCAGCCAAGTTGACAGGGGCTCTGGAAACACCATATATTTT
TRBJ2-7 TRBV2 NA CASNAGAGAGAYEQYF TGTGCCAGCAACGCGGGGGCAGGGGCGGGAGCCTACGAGCAGTACTTC
TRBJ1-2 TRBV9 TRBD1 CASSVGGDSHGYTF TGTGCCAGCAGCGTAGGGGGGGACAGCCATGGCTACACCTTC
TRBJ2-5 TRBV6-1 NA CASRGIGQQETQYF TGTGCCAGCAGGGGAATCGGACAGCAAGAGACCCAGTACTTC
TRBJ2-1 TRBV9 NA CASSVSSGLSYNEQFF TGTGCCAGCAGCGTGAGCAGCGGTCTCTCCTACAATGAGCAGTTCTTC
TRBJ1-3 TRBV10-3 TRBD1 CAISGDPDRGPGNTIYF TGTGCCATCAGTGGCGACCCGGACAGGGGGCCTGGAAACACCATATATTTT
TRBJ2-2 TRBV6-5 NA CASSYRLNTGELFF TGTGCCAGCAGTTATCGACTAAACACCGGGGAGCTGTTTTTT
TRBJ1-2 TRBV28 NA CASSLPQYYGYTF TGTGCCAGCAGTTTACCACAGTACTATGGCTACACCTTC
TRBJ2-7 TRBV18 NA CASSSPYEQYF TGTGCCAGCTCATCCCCTTACGAGCAGTACTTC
TRBJ1-4 TRBV27 TRBD1 CASSLRTGRGLNDEKLFF TGTGCCAGCAGTCTCCGGACAGGGAGAGGATTGAACGATGAAAAACTGTTTTTT
TRBJ2-5 TRBV30 NA CAWSVRVAETQYF TGTGCCTGGAGTGTACGAGTAGCAGAGACCCAGTACTTC
TRBJ1-5 TRBV6-1 NA CASSEQTGVQPQHF TGTGCCAGCAGTGAGCAAACAGGAGTTCAGCCCCAGCATTTT
TRBJ1-1 TRBV7-8 TRBD1 CASSPQGSTEAFF TGTGCCAGCAGCCCACAGGGGAGCACTGAAGCTTTCTTT
TRBJ2-3 TRBV28 TRBD2 CASSSGSSSGRGYF TGTGCCAGCAGTTCAGGGAGTTCTAGCGGGAGAGGGTATTTT
TRBJ1-4 TRBV7-9 NA CASSPREHEKLFF TGTGCCAGCAGCCCTCGGGAGCATGAAAAACTGTTTTTT
TRBJ2-2 TRBV7-9 NA CASSRPRPGTNTGELFF TGTGCCAGCAGCCGCCCGCGGCCAGGGACGAACACCGGGGAGCTGTTTTTT